This is a list of T cell receptor beta chains from one sample in a study of T cell repertoires in cytomegalovirus infection. TCRdb analysed the reads with MiXCR anew, one entry per CDR3 protein. The profile shows around 230,000 distinct CDR3 sequences, about 7% of them singletons. The sequenced sample consisted of PBMCs. The receptors come from a human donor in good health (CMV status not recorded). Some clones in this sample may be carry-over from other donors' samples. The CDR3 runs from the conserved cysteine through the conserved F or W. Not every row has a clone size; where given, it reads once, few, many or a size class.

v_call: TRBV6-1; cdr3_length: 15; clone_size: many; cdr3_aa: CASSAETVDSYEQYF
v_call: TRBV3-1; cdr3_length: 11; clone_size: NA; cdr3_aa: CASSQSGTQYF
v_call: TRBV12-3/TRBV12-4; cdr3_length: 14; clone_size: many; cdr3_aa: CASSLSAGYQPQHF
v_call: TRBV28; cdr3_length: 14; clone_size: many; cdr3_aa: CASSFPGANTEAFF
v_call: TRBV28; cdr3_length: 13; clone_size: many; cdr3_aa: CATTTGRGIEQYF
v_call: TRBV29-1; cdr3_length: 10; clone_size: many; cdr3_aa: CSAGEDGYTF
v_call: TRBV7-9; cdr3_length: 14; clone_size: many; cdr3_aa: CASSFTELSYEQYF
v_call: TRBV29-1; cdr3_length: 12; clone_size: many; cdr3_aa: CSGRQGVDTQYF
v_call: TRBV7-2; cdr3_length: 13; clone_size: NA; cdr3_aa: CASSVDRSYEQYF
v_call: TRBV5-5; cdr3_length: 14; clone_size: few; cdr3_aa: CASSLGSYTDTQYF
v_call: TRBV5-1; cdr3_length: 15; clone_size: many; cdr3_aa: CASSFGLAITYEQYF
v_call: TRBV7-2; cdr3_length: 14; clone_size: many; cdr3_aa: CASSLQGQSYEQYF
v_call: TRBV5-4; cdr3_length: 14; clone_size: few; cdr3_aa: CASSLSGSRYGYTF
v_call: TRBV14; cdr3_length: 18; clone_size: many; cdr3_aa: CASSQKTGPSSYNSPLHF
v_call: TRBV7-2; cdr3_length: 18; clone_size: many; cdr3_aa: CASSRTTSGGLSFYEQYF
v_call: TRBV5-1; cdr3_length: 13; clone_size: few; cdr3_aa: CASSRDRADTQYF
v_call: TRBV7-9; cdr3_length: 15; clone_size: NA; cdr3_aa: CASSLNRVPVNEQFF
v_call: TRBV4-3; cdr3_length: 16; clone_size: many; cdr3_aa: CASSQDPGAAGNTIYF
v_call: TRBV12-3/TRBV12-4; cdr3_length: 14; clone_size: few; cdr3_aa: CASSDRVRASPLHF
v_call: TRBV5-5; cdr3_length: 15; clone_size: medium-sized; cdr3_aa: CASSLDGRAVYEQFF
v_call: TRBV7-2; cdr3_length: 14; clone_size: many; cdr3_aa: CASSSPVLNTEAFF
v_call: TRBV7-9; cdr3_length: 15; clone_size: few; cdr3_aa: CASSSHRDSYNEQFF
v_call: TRBV7-9; cdr3_length: 15; clone_size: many; cdr3_aa: CASSSPDSITYEQYF